What follows are 22 T cell receptor beta chains derived from one specimen sequenced in a study of spatial heterogeneity in lung cancer. Time point of the sample: sample taken at primary tumor resection. Tumor, nontumor lung or frozen PBMC supplied whole RNA that was sequenced unsorted. TCRdb re-analysed the 5' RACE reads in MiXCR, keeping a single row per CDR3 protein. This table has a few thousand distinct CDR3 sequences, 20% to 25% appearing once. Material: normal lung tissue next to the tumor, obtained at surgery. The receptors here all came from a female donor with early-stage non-small cell lung cancer.

By frequency in the sample, this clonotype is medium-sized. The chain joins TRBV4-2 to TRBJ2-2, with D possibly being TRBD2 (6 bases). This CDR3 is 14 amino acids long. Between the trimmed V and J ends, which lost 0 bases and 10 bases, there was a span of 12 bases. The germline gives CDR1 LGHNA, CDR2 YNFKEQ. The CDR3 DNA reads as TGTGCCAGCAGCCAAGATTGGGACTCTGCGGAGCTGTTTTTT. It specifies CASSQDWDSAELFF.

The J gene is TRBJ2-5, the V gene TRBV6-6; D possibly matches TRBD1 or TRBD2 (6 bases each). The V end lost 0 bases, the J end lost 5 bases, and 13 bases lay between the germline ends. Germline V lookup: CDR1 MNHNY, CDR2 SVGAGI (reference sequence). CDR3 length equals 15 residues. This CDR3 reads CASSYSFQGRETQYF. CDR3 nucleotide sequence: TGTGCCAGCAGTTACTCGTTCCAGGGGAGGGAGACCCAGTACTTC.

The chain recombines TRBV9 with TRBJ1-5, with a possible D match to TRBD1 (5 bases). The V end lost 0 bases, the J end lost 6 bases, and 10 bases lay between the germline ends. The CDR3 loop spans 14 amino acids. Germline CDR1 and CDR2: SGDLS and YYNGEE. CDR3 amino acids: CASSVGQGGQPQHF. Here the CDR3 DNA reads TGTGCCAGCAGCGTAGGCCAGGGAGGTCAGCCCCAGCATTTT.

This chain links TRBV12-3 or TRBV12-4 with TRBJ1-2; D may be TRBD1 (5 bases). The CDR3 runs 14 residues. Deletions cut 3 bases from V and 4 bases from J, with 12 bases between. CDR3 protein: CASSLRQSFYGYTF. The CDR3 coding sequence is TGTGCCAGCAGTTTGCGACAGTCTTTCTATGGCTACACCTTC.

The chain employs TRBV20-1 and TRBJ1-2; 8 bases agree with TRBD1. CDR1 and CDR2 (germline): DFQATT, SNEGSKA (reference sequence). With 6 bases clipped from V and 5 bases from J, the junction kept 5 bases outside the gene matches. The CDR3 loop spans 12 amino acids. This CDR3 is CSAHTGGYGYTF. The CDR3 DNA reads as TGCAGTGCCCACACAGGGGGATATGGCTACACCTTC.

The V call is TRBV11-2, the J call TRBJ1-1; perhaps TRBD1 as D (6 bases). Germline V gene lookup returns CDR1 SGHAT and CDR2 FQNNGV. Trimming removed 6 bases from V and 0 bases from J, with 11 bases in between. CDR3 length: 14 residues. The CDR3 loop reads CASRGGSLNTEAFF. The DNA of the CDR3 is TGTGCCAGCAGAGGGGGTTCACTGAACACTGAAGCTTTCTTT.

This clonotype is categorized as medium-sized. This sequence joins TRBV9 and TRBJ2-1, with 11 bases that match TRBD2. Germline V gene lookup returns CDR1 SGDLS and CDR2 YYNGEE. The CDR3 spans 15 residues. The V segment lost 4 bases and the J segment 7 bases; nucleotides outside the gene matches: 7. CDR3: CASSPQGLAENEQFF. The CDR3 bases are TGTGCCAGCAGCCCACAGGGACTAGCGGAGAATGAGCAGTTCTTC.

This clonotype is medium-sized within its sample. This chain connects TRBV6-2 or TRBV6-3 to TRBJ2-4, with 10 bases that match TRBD1. V was pared by 10 bases and J by 8 bases, with 5 bases of the junction left unmatched. This CDR3 has 12 residues. The germline V gene encodes CDR1 MNHEY and CDR2 SVGEGT. The CDR3 DNA reads as TGTGCCACCCTCGGGACAGGGGACATTCAGTACTTC. Its translation: CATLGTGDIQYF.

This clonotype was recorded only once. CDR3 protein: CASSYRTSGTDTQYF. The CDR3 DNA is TGTGCCAGCAGTTACCGGACTAGCGGCACAGATACGCAGTATTTT. This chain connects TRBV6-5 to TRBJ2-3; 9 nucleotides match TRBD2. CDR1 and CDR2 from the germline V gene are MNHEY and SVGAGI. V lost 2 bases to trimming and J lost 1 base; unmatched junction nucleotides: 1. The CDR3 consists of 15 residues.

In this sample, this clonotype is medium-sized. An end of the junction does not agree with germline; a read error may underlie this. The CDR3 loop reads CASSQAASGGAFSNNEQFF. CDR3 sequence (DNA): TGTGCCAGCAGCCAAGCGGCTAGCGGGGGGGCCTTCTCCAACAATGAGCAGTTCTTC. V and J are TRBV4-2 and TRBJ2-1; 12 nucleotides agree with TRBD2. This CDR3 comprises 19 residues. Germline CDR1 is LGHNA and CDR2 is YNFKEQ.

By sample share, this clonotype is medium-sized. V is TRBV5-6 and J is TRBJ2-3; unclear D gene. CDR1 is SGHDT and CDR2 is YYEEEE in the germline V gene. V dropped 1 base and J dropped 3 bases, with 6 bases sitting between them. This CDR3 contains 13 residues. The CDR3 nucleotides are TGTGCCAGCAGCTTGTGGTCGACAGATACGCAGTATTTT. It specifies CASSLWSTDTQYF.

In its sample, this clonotype ranks as medium-sized. J is TRBJ2-1 and V is TRBV7-3; 8 nucleotides align to TRBD2. CDR3 length: 12 amino acids. With V trimmed by 5 bases and J by 9 bases, 3 bases remained unmatched. Germline V gene lookup returns CDR1 SGHTA and CDR2 FQGTGA. CDR3 amino acids: CASSTSGSEQFF. The DNA of the CDR3 is TGTGCCAGCAGCACAAGCGGGAGTGAGCAGTTCTTC.

This clonotype has a count of ten or more. The chain has TRBV4-2 and TRBJ2-3, with TRBD1 matching over 7 bases. This CDR3 contains 14 residues. CDR1 and CDR2 (germline): LGHNA, YNFKEQ. Trimming cost V 3 bases and J 2 bases; bases outside gene matches: 2. CDR3 loop: CASSQGTDTDTQYF. The CDR3 DNA sequence: TGTGCCAGCAGCCAGGGGACAGACACAGATACGCAGTATTTT.

This clonotype is termed medium-sized. The chain recombines TRBV2 with TRBJ2-1; D not certain. CDR3 length: 11 residues. The V gene lost 8 bases and the J gene lost 10 bases, with 12 bases spanning the gap. Germline V gives CDR1 SNHLY, CDR2 FYNNEI. CDR3 bases: TGTGCCAGCTCCCTCCTGAGCGAGCAGTTCTTC. Translated: CASSLLSEQFF.

In its sample, this clonotype was seen once. This rearrangement joins TRBV6-5 to TRBJ2-2; D ambiguous. Germline V gene sequence: CDR1 MNHEY, CDR2 SVGAGI. CDR3 length equals 11 residues. V was trimmed by 6 bases and J by 5 bases, leaving 4 bases between them. DNA for the CDR3: TGTGCCAGCAGGAATACCGGGGAGCTGTTTTTT. This encodes CASRNTGELFF.

The chain uses TRBV18 and TRBJ2-1, with TRBD2 matching 8 bases. Germline trimming cut 0 bases from V and 7 bases from J; bases unmatched to any gene: 5. Germline CDR1 reads KGHSH; CDR2 reads LQKENI. This CDR3 spans 15 amino acids. CDR3 in amino acids: CASSPPTLAGNEQFF. CDR3 DNA sequence: TGTGCCAGCTCACCACCGACGCTAGCGGGTAATGAGCAGTTCTTC.

This clonotype was seen more than once but under ten times. The rearrangement links TRBV5-6 to TRBJ2-4, with TRBD1 matching over 7 bases. Germline V gene sequence: CDR1 SGHDT, CDR2 YYEEEE. The CDR3 is 16 residues long. Trimming cost V 0 bases and J 4 bases; bases outside gene matches: 7. This chain's CDR3 is CASSLDSGQRKNIQYF. DNA of the CDR3: TGTGCCAGCAGCTTGGATTCGGGACAGCGGAAAAACATTCAGTACTTC.

This clonotype is labeled medium-sized. The DNA for the CDR3 is TGTGCCAGCAGCTCGGACTTCTACGAGCAGTACTTC. Translating gives CASSSDFYEQYF. The chain has TRBV7-2 and TRBJ2-7; D might be TRBD2 (5 bases). Germline V lookup: CDR1 SGHTA, CDR2 FQGNSA. The ends were cut back, 4 bases at V and 3 bases at J, with 7 bases in the middle. The CDR3 has 12 amino acids.

This clonotype qualifies as medium-sized. The chain combines TRBV27 with TRBJ2-7; D is perhaps TRBD1 (6 bases). The CDR3 extends over 15 amino acids. Trimming stripped 4 bases from V and 3 bases from J, with 16 bases between. Germline V gene sequence: CDR1 MNHEY, CDR2 SMNVEV (reference sequence). In nucleotides, the CDR3 is TGTGCCAGCAGTTCTGGCCGAGGGGGAAACTACGAGCAGTACTTC. It translates to CASSSGRGGNYEQYF.

This rearrangement joins TRBV12-3 or TRBV12-4 to TRBJ2-1, with a possible D match to TRBD2 (6 bases). The length of the CDR3 is 16 residues. V was shortened by 4 bases and J by 7 bases, with 20 bases between the two germline ends. Here the CDR3 DNA reads TGTGCCAGCAGTTCGAACCCTGGGTCAGGGAGGAATGAGCAGTTCTTC. The encoded protein is CASSSNPGSGRNEQFF.

By share, this clonotype ranks as medium-sized. Mismatch with germline at one junction end may stem from a read error. Written as DNA, the CDR3 is TGTGCTAGCAGCTTAGTCGCGGGGTTGGGGGAGACCCAGTACTTC. Its translation: CASSLVAGLGETQYF. The V and J genes are TRBV7-7 and TRBJ2-5; D possibly corresponds to TRBD2 (6 bases). CDR3 length: 15 residues. The germline V gene encodes CDR1 SSHAT and CDR2 FNYEAQ (reference sequence).

The chain recombines TRBV12-3 or TRBV12-4 with TRBJ2-2; D may be TRBD2 (6 bases). CDR3 length: 20 amino acids. V shed 4 bases and J shed 1 base, with 25 bases lying between them. CDR3 in DNA: TGTGCCAGCAGTTCCCATATCCCGGAGGAGGGACCGGTGAACACCGGGGAGCTGTTTTTT. It encodes CASSSHIPEEGPVNTGELFF.